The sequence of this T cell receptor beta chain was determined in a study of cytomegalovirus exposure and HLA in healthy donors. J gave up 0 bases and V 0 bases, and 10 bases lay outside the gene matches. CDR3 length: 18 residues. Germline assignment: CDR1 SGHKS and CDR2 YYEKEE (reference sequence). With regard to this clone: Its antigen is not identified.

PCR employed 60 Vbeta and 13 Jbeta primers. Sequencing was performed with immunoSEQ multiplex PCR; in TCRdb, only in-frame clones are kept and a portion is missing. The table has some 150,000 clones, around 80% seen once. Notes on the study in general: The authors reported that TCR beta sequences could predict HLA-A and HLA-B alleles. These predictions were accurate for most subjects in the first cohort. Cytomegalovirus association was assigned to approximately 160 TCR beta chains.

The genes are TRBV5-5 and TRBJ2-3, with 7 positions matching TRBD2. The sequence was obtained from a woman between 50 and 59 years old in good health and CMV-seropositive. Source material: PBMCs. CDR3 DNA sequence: TGTGCCAGCAGCTTGGGTATCAGCGGGGATTCTAGCACAGATACGCAGTATTTT. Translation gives CASSLGISGDSSTDTQYF.